The 26 T cell receptor beta chains presented below share a single source sample, sequenced in a study of blood T cell repertoires in COVID-19. Repertoires were generated with immunoSEQ multiplex PCR, while TCRdb's copy carries only in-frame clones and drops some. The sample includes about 140,000 clones, under 80% of them seen just once. The sequenced sample consisted of peripheral blood. The receptor source for this set is a man between 60 and 70 years old with acute or convalescent COVID-19.

Concerning this clone itself: Sequence at one end of the junction differs from germline and may be a read error. The chain joins TRBV7-2 to TRBJ2-5; D possibly corresponds to TRBD2 (5 bases). In germline, CDR1 is SGHTA, CDR2 FQGNSA. This CDR3 has 15 residues. The CDR3 is CASSLALYSGETQYF. The CDR3, as DNA: TGTGCCAGCAGCCTAGCACTGTATAGTGGAGAGACCCAGTACTTC.

The sample holds a few counts of this clone. The chain carries TRBV2 and TRBJ2-2; D unresolved. CDR3 size: 11 residues. The V end was cut by 3 bases, the J end by 6 bases, with 2 bases between. Germline lookup yields CDR1 SNHLY and CDR2 FYNNEI. The CDR3 sequence: CASSDAGELFF. CDR3 DNA: TGTGCCAGCAGTGACGCCGGGGAGCTGTTTTTT.

The gene calls are TRBV5-1 and TRBJ2-7, with D perhaps matching TRBD2 (5 bases). Germline CDR1 is SGHRS and CDR2 is YFSETQ. Trimming left V 1 base short and J 3 bases short, with 14 bases between. The CDR3 is 15 residues long. The CDR3 coding sequence is TGCGCCAGCAGCTTGAACCCTTCGCGGGTCTACGAGCAGTACTTC. Translating it yields CASSLNPSRVYEQYF.

The J gene is TRBJ2-1, the V gene TRBV7-3; TRBD2 matches at 8 bases. The CDR3 is made up of 13 amino acids. Per germline, CDR1 SGHTA and CDR2 FQGTGA. The V gene end was trimmed by 3 bases and the J gene end by 8 bases; junction bases not matched to a gene: 3. CDR3 nucleotide sequence: TGTGCCAGCAGCTTCGGACTAGCCTATGAGCAGTTCTTC. It yields the protein CASSFGLAYEQFF.

Worth noting for this clone: The sample has other DNA sequences that encode this CDR3 too. The V gene is TRBV5-4, the J gene TRBJ1-3; 10 bases fit TRBD1. CDR1 and CDR2 (germline): SGHNT, YYREEE (reference sequence). The ends lost 4 bases at V and 3 bases at J; junction bases unmatched: 7. The CDR3 totals 16 residues. The CDR3 here is CASSLGTGAVGNTIYF. CDR3 DNA: TGTGCCAGCAGCCTGGGGACAGGGGCGGTTGGAAACACCATATATTTT.

J is TRBJ2-3 and V is TRBV3-1 (or the pseudogene TRBV3-2); D is undetermined. Germline V gene lookup returns CDR1 LGHDT and CDR2 YNNKEL (reference sequence). The CDR3 is made up of 12 amino acids. V lost 4 bases and J 3 bases, leaving 5 bases between the germline ends. CDR3: CASSLSTDTQYF. The CDR3 DNA sequence: TGTGCCAGCAGCCTCTCGACAGATACGCAGTATTTT.

The chain uses TRBV13 and TRBJ2-2; 8 bases agree with TRBD2. CDR3 length: 15 amino acids. V shed 0 bases and J 7 bases; nucleotides not matched to a gene: 4. Germline-derived CDR1 and CDR2 are PRHDT and FYEKMQ (reference sequence). The DNA of the CDR3 is TGTGCCAGCAGCTTAGGGCGGGAGGCAATCGGGGAGCTGTTTTTT. It yields the protein CASSLGREAIGELFF.

This chain links TRBV7-9 with TRBJ2-3; a weak D match, TRBD2 (6 bases). Trimming took 5 bases from V and 5 from J, leaving 20 bases between them. The CDR3 has 16 amino acids. Germline V gene lookup returns CDR1 SEHNR and CDR2 FQNEAQ (reference sequence). The CDR3 DNA is TGTGCCAGCAGCATATACCGGGACTTACTGGGAGATACGCAGTATTTT. The encoded protein is CASSIYRDLLGDTQYF.

This chain uses TRBV7-9 with TRBJ2-6, with 12 bases identical to TRBD2. In germline, CDR1 is SEHNR, CDR2 FQNEAQ (reference sequence). The CDR3 length is 18 residues. The V segment lost 5 bases and the J segment 0 bases; nucleotides outside the gene matches: 5. In DNA form, the CDR3 reads TGTGCCAGCAGCCCATCTAGCGGGAGGGCCTCTGGGGCCAACGTCCTGACTTTC. It encodes CASSPSSGRASGANVLTF.

The V gene is TRBV6-2 or TRBV6-3, the J gene TRBJ2-7; 13 nucleotides agree with TRBD2. J was trimmed by 4 bases and V by 4 bases; bases with no gene match: 10. From germline, CDR1 is MNHEY and CDR2 SVGEGT. The CDR3 covers 17 residues. CDR3 region: CASSSAETSGRSYEQYF. The CDR3 DNA reads as TGTGCCAGCAGTTCCGCGGAGACTAGCGGGAGGAGTTACGAGCAGTACTTC.

The chain employs TRBV28 and TRBJ2-5; 7 positions match TRBD2. The length of the CDR3 is 16 residues. The germline V gene has CDR1 MDHEN and CDR2 SYDVKM. J gave up 2 bases and V 2 bases, and 8 bases lay outside the gene matches. CDR3 sequence: CASSLVRASGQETQYF. CDR3 in DNA: TGTGCCAGCAGTTTAGTTCGGGCTAGCGGACAAGAGACCCAGTACTTC.

V and J are TRBV10-3 and TRBJ2-3; maybe TRBD1 (6 bases). CDR1 and CDR2 from the germline V gene are ENHRY and SYGVKD. This CDR3 contains 14 residues. V was shortened by 3 bases and J by 3 bases, with 10 bases between the two germline ends. The CDR3, as DNA: TGTGCCATCAGTGACCCTGACAGGACAGATACGCAGTATTTT. Its translation: CAISDPDRTDTQYF.

This clone showed up just a few times. This sequence joins TRBV6-5 and TRBJ2-7; a possible D gene is TRBD1 (6 bases). V was cut by 0 bases and J by 4 bases, with 13 bases left in between. The CDR3 has 15 residues. Germline V CDR1 and CDR2: MNHEY, SVGAGI. CDR3 DNA: TGTGCCAGCAGTTACTCAGGGGGTCCTAGGTACGAGCAGTACTTC. It specifies CASSYSGGPRYEQYF.

In its sample, this clone was seen a few times. The chain joins TRBV19 to TRBJ1-5, with 9 bases identical to TRBD1. The length of the CDR3 is 15 residues. From germline, CDR1 is LNHDA and CDR2 SQIVND (reference sequence). Trimming took 7 bases from V and 1 from J; bases not matched to a gene: 5. The CDR3, as DNA: TGTGCCAGTAACCCGGGACAGGGAAGCAATCAGCCCCAGCATTTT. Translating gives CASNPGQGSNQPQHF.

As for this clone: This sample includes further DNA sequences coding for the same CDR3. This chain uses TRBV30 with TRBJ2-7, with 10 positions matching TRBD2. The CDR3 runs 15 residues. V lost 0 bases to trimming and J lost 2 bases; unmatched junction nucleotides: 4. In germline, CDR1 is GTSNPN, CDR2 SVGIG (reference sequence). The CDR3 protein is CAWSVGLAGAYEQYF. The CDR3 DNA sequence: TGTGCCTGGAGTGTTGGGCTAGCGGGAGCCTACGAGCAGTACTTC.

The chain links TRBV5-1 to TRBJ2-1; TRBD2 aligns across 7 bases. Germline values: CDR1 SGHRS, CDR2 YFSETQ. The ends lost 2 bases at V and 0 bases at J; junction bases unmatched: 2. This CDR3 comprises 15 residues. The CDR3 region is CASSFREGSYNEQFF. CDR3 bases: TGCGCCAGCAGCTTTAGGGAGGGCTCCTACAATGAGCAGTTCTTC.

V is TRBV19 and J is TRBJ1-2; no firm D call. The V and J ends lost 6 bases and 7 bases respectively, with 15 bases between them. CDR1 is LNHDA, CDR2 SQIVND, per germline (reference sequence). The CDR3 covers 13 residues. The CDR3 reads CASRRELWGGYTF. CDR3 bases: TGTGCCAGTAGGAGGGAGCTTTGGGGTGGCTACACCTTC.

As concerns this clone: The sample holds other DNA sequences that translate to the same CDR3. The rearrangement joins TRBV19 to TRBJ2-3; D is ambiguous. The CDR3 runs to 15 residues. Per the germline V gene, CDR1 is LNHDA and CDR2 is SQIVND (reference sequence). The V gene lost 2 bases and the J gene lost 0 bases, with 9 bases spanning the gap. CDR3 sequence (DNA): TGTGCCAGTAGTATAAGTGGCGGAAGCACAGATACGCAGTATTTT. It codes for CASSISGGSTDTQYF.

The V and J genes are TRBV29-1 and TRBJ2-5, with D perhaps TRBD2 (5 bases). CDR3 length: 12 amino acids. Germline CDR1 is SQVTM and CDR2 is ANQGSEA. V shed 7 bases and J shed 3 bases, with 12 bases lying between them. The CDR3 coding sequence is TGCAGCGCCGGGGTCCGAAAAGAGACCCAGTACTTC. It translates to CSAGVRKETQYF. Supplemented by reference TRBV29-1 and TRBJ2-5, the full variable domain reads SAVISQKPSRDICQRGTSLTIQCQVDSQVTMMFWYRQQPGQSLTLIATANQGSEATYESGFVIDKFPISRPNLTFSTLTVSNMSPEDSSIYLCSAGVRKETQYFGPGTRLLVL.

The V gene is TRBV9, the J gene TRBJ2-2, with no clear D. The ends were cut back, 6 bases at V and 1 base at J, with 4 bases in the middle. The CDR3 length is 12 residues. Germline CDR1 is SGDLS and CDR2 is YYNGEE. Written as DNA, the CDR3 is TGTGCCAGCACCCAGAACACCGGGGAGCTGTTTTTT. It yields the protein CASTQNTGELFF. Using reference TRBV9 and TRBJ2-2 for the parts outside the CDR3, the full variable domain is DSGVTQTPKHLITATGQRVTLRCSPRSGDLSVYWYQQSLDQGLQFLIQYYNGEERAKGNILERFSAQQFPDLHSELNLSSLELGDSALYFCASTQNTGELFFGEGSRLTVL.

The chain couples TRBV27 to TRBJ1-1; D is possibly TRBD1 (5 bases). Trimming left V 7 bases short and J 1 base short, with 13 bases between. From germline, CDR1 is MNHEY and CDR2 SMNVEV (reference sequence). The CDR3 spans 14 residues. CDR3 DNA: TGTGCCAGCACCGGTTTGGGGCAGAACACTGAAGCTTTCTTT. Its translation is CASTGLGQNTEAFF.

This sequence joins TRBV2 and TRBJ2-1, with D perhaps matching TRBD2 (5 bases). V was cut by 3 bases and J by 3 bases, with 15 bases left in between. Germline values: CDR1 SNHLY, CDR2 FYNNEI. The CDR3 extends over 16 amino acids. CDR3 nucleotides: TGTGCCAGCAGTGACCCACTAGTGAGTCTCTACAATGAGCAGTTCTTC. It codes for CASSDPLVSLYNEQFF.

The chain carries TRBV7-9 and TRBJ2-5, with TRBD1 matching 7 bases. CDR1 and CDR2 (germline): SEHNR, FQNEAQ (reference sequence). The CDR3 sequence is 14 residues long. V trimming: 1 base; J trimming: 4 bases; junction bases outside the gene matches: 3. The CDR3 DNA reads TGTGCCAGCAGCTTAGGCAGGGGGATAGAGACCCAGTACTTC. It encodes CASSLGRGIETQYF.

The chain recombines TRBV10-3 with TRBJ2-3; 12 bases are shared with TRBD2. Trimming at V came to 0 bases and at J to 1 base, leaving 8 bases not matched to a gene. In germline, CDR1 is ENHRY, CDR2 SYGVKD. The CDR3 sequence is 19 residues long. This CDR3 reads CAISESASGRAVGTDTQYF. The CDR3 bases are TGTGCCATCAGTGAGTCTGCTAGCGGGAGGGCCGTCGGCACAGATACGCAGTATTTT.

This clone was detected once. The rearrangement uses TRBV19 and TRBJ2-3; TRBD1 aligns across 10 bases. Germline-derived CDR1 and CDR2 are LNHDA and SQIVND (reference sequence). This CDR3 comprises 15 residues. V lost 5 bases and J lost 0; bases outside the gene matches: 2. In nucleotides, the CDR3 is TGTGCCAGTAGTCGGGGACAGGGGAGCACAGATACGCAGTATTTT. This gives the protein CASSRGQGSTDTQYF.

The J gene is TRBJ2-1, the V gene TRBV9; D not resolved. CDR1 is SGDLS and CDR2 is YYNGEE in the germline V gene. CDR3 length equals 15 residues. V was pared by 2 bases and J by 2 bases, with 11 bases between. The CDR3 loop reads CASSVGLTTYNEQFF. The CDR3 DNA follows: TGTGCCAGCAGCGTTGGTCTCACAACCTACAATGAGCAGTTCTTC.